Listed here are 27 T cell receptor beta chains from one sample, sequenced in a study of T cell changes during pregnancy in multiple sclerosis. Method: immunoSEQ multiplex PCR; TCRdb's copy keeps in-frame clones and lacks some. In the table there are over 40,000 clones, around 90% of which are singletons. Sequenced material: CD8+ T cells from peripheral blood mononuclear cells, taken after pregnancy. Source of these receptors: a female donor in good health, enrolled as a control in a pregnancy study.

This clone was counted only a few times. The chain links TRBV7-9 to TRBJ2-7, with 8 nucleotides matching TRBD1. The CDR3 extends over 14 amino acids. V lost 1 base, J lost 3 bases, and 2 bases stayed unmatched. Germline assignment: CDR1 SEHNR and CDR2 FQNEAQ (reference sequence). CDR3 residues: CASSLVQGDYEQYF. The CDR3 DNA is TGTGCCAGCAGCTTAGTACAGGGGGACTACGAGCAGTACTTC.

The DNA for the CDR3 is TGTGCCACCAGCAGAGATGGGATCGGGGATGGCTACACCTTC. Encoded protein: CATSRDGIGDGYTF. This sequence joins TRBV15 and TRBJ1-2; no clear D gene. Per the germline V gene, CDR1 is LNHNV and CDR2 is YYDKDF (reference sequence). Between the trimmed V and J ends, which lost 0 bases and 6 bases, there was a span of 11 bases. The CDR3 spans 14 residues.

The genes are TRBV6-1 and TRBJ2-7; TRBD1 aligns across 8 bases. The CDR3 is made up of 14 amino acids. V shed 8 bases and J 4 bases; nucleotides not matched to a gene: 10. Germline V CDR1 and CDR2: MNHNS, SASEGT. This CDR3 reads CASEDRGLRYEQYF. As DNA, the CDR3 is TGTGCCAGCGAAGACAGGGGTCTCCGTTACGAGCAGTACTTC.

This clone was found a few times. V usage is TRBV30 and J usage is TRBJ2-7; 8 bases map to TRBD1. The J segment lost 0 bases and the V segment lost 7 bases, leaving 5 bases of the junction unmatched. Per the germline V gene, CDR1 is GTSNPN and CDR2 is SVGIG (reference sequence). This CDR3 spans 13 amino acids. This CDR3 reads CALTGVFSYEQYF. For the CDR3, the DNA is TGTGCCTTGACAGGGGTTTTCTCCTACGAGCAGTACTTC.

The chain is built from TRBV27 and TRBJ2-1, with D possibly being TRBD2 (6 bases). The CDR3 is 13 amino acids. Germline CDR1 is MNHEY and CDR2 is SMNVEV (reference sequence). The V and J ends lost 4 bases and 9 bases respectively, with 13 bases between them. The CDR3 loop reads CASSSSLGGEQFF. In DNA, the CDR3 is TGTGCCAGCAGTTCTTCCCTGGGAGGTGAGCAGTTCTTC.

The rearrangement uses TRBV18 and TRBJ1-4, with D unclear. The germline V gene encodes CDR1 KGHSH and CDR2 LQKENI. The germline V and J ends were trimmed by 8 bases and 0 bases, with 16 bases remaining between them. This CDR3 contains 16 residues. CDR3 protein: CASADTGETTNEKLFF. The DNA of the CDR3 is TGTGCCAGCGCTGACACTGGGGAGACAACTAATGAAAAACTGTTTTTT.

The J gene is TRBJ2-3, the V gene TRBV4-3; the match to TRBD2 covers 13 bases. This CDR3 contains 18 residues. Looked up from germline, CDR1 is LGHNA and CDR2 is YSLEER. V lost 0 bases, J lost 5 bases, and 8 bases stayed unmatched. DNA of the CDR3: TGCGCCAGCAGCCAAGACCCCGGGACTAGCGGGGAAGTAGATACGCAGTATTTT. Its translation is CASSQDPGTSGEVDTQYF.

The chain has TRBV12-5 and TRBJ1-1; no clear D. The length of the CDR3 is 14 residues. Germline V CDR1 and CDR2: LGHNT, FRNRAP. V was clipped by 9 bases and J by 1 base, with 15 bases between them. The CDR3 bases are TGTGCTAGCTCATACCCAGTCCAGAACACTGAAGCTTTCTTT. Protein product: CASSYPVQNTEAFF.

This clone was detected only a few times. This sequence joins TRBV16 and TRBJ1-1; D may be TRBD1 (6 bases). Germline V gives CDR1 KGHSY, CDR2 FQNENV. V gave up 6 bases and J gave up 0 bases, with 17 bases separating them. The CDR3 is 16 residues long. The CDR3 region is CASSRGQYIMNTEAFF. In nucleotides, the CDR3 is TGTGCCAGCAGTCGTGGACAGTACATTATGAACACTGAAGCTTTCTTT.

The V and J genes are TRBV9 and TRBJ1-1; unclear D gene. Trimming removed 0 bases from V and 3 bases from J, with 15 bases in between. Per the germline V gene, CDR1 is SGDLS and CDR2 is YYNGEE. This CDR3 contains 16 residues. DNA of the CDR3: TGTGCCAGCAGCGTAGTTCCAGGCCACATGGACACTGAAGCTTTCTTT. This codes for CASSVVPGHMDTEAFF.

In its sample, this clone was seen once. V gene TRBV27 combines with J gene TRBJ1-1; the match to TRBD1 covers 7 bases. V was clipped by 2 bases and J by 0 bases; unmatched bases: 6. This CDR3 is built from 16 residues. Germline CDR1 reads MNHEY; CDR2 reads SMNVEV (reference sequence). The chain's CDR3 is CASSLKQGILNTEAFF. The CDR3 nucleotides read TGTGCCAGCAGTTTAAAACAGGGGATATTGAACACTGAAGCTTTCTTT.

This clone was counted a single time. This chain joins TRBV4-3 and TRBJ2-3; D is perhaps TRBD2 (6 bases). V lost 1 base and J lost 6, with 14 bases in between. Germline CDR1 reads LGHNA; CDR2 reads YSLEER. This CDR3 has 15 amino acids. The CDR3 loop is CASSQARAGFDTQYF. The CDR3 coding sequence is TGCGCCAGCAGCCAAGCCCGGGCGGGATTCGATACGCAGTATTTT.

The CDR3 bases are TGTGCCAGCAGCTTGGTACTAGCGGGGTTGGTCGATACGCAGTATTTT. Translation: CASSLVLAGLVDTQYF. The chain couples TRBV7-2 to TRBJ2-3; 10 positions agree with TRBD2. Germline V gene data show CDR1 as SGHTA and CDR2 as FQGNSA. There are 16 residues in the CDR3. V was clipped by 3 bases and J by 6 bases; unmatched bases: 9.

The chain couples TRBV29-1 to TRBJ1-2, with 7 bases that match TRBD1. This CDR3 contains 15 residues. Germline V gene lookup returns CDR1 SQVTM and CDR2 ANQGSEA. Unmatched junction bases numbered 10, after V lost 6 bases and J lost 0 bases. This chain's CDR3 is CSVRGRDRANYGYTF. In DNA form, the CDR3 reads TGCAGCGTCCGGGGGAGAGACAGGGCTAACTATGGCTACACCTTC. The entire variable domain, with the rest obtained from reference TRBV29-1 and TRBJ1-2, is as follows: SAVISQKPSRDICQRGTSLTIQCQVDSQVTMMFWYRQQPGQSLTLIATANQGSEATYESGFVIDKFPISRPNLTFSTLTVSNMSPEDSSIYLCSVRGRDRANYGYTFGSGTRLTVV.

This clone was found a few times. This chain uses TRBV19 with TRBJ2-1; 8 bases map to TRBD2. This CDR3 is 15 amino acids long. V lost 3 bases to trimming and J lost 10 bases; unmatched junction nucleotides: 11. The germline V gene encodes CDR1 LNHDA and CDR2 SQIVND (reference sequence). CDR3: CASSMGPGGPWEQFF. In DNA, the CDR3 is TGTGCCAGTAGTATGGGCCCGGGGGGGCCCTGGGAGCAGTTCTTC.

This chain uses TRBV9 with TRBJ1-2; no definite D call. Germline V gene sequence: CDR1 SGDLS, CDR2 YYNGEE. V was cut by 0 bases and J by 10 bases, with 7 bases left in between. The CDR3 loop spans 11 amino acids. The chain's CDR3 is CASSVGGDYTF. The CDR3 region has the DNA TGTGCCAGCAGCGTAGGAGGCGACTACACCTTC.

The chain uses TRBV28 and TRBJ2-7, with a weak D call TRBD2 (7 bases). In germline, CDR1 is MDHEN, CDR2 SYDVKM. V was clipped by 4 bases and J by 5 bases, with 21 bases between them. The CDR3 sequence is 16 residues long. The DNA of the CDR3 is TGTGCCAGCAGTTCCCTCCCGGGGGGCCCACTTCACGAGCAGTACTTC. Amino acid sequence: CASSSLPGGPLHEQYF.

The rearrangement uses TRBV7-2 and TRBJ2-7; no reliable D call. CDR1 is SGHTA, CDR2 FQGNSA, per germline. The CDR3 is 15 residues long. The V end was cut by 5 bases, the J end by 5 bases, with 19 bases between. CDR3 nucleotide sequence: TGTGCCAGCAGCCCGTCCCAGGTGAATAATAACGAGCAGTACTTC. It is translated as CASSPSQVNNNEQYF.

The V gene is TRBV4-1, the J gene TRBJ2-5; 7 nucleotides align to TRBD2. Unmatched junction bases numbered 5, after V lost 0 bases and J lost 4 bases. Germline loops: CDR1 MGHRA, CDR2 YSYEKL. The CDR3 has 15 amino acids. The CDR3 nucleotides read TGCGCCAGCAGCCAAGATCGCGGGGGTGGAGAGACCCAGTACTTC. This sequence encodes CASSQDRGGGETQYF.

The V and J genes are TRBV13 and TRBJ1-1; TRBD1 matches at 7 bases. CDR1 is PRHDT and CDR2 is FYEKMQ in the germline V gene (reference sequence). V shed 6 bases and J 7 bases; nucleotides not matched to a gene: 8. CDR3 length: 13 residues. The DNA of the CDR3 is TGTGCCAGCAGAGAGACAGGGTACAGTGAAGCTTTCTTT. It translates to CASRETGYSEAFF. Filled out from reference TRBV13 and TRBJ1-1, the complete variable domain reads AAGVIQSPRHLIKEKRETATLKCYPIPRHDTVYWYQQGPGQDPQFLISFYEKMQSDKGSIPDRFSAQQFSDYHSELNMSSLELGDSALYFCASRETGYSEAFFGQGTRLTVV.

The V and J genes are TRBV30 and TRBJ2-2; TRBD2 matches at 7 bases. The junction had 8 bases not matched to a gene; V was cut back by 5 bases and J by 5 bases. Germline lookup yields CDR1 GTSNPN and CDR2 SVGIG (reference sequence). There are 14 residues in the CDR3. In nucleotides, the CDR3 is TGTGCCTGGGGGAGGGCAGAGGCGACCGGGGAGCTGTTTTTT. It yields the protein CAWGRAEATGELFF.

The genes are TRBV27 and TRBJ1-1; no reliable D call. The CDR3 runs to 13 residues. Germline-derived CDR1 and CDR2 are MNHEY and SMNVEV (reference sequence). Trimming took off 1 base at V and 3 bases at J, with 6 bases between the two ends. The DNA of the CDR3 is TGTGCCAGCAGTTTATACCGGGACACTGAAGCTTTCTTT. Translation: CASSLYRDTEAFF.

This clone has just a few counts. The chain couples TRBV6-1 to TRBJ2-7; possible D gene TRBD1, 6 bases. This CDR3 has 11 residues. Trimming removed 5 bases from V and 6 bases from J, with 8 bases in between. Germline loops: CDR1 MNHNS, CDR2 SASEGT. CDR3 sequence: CASSFRGEQYF. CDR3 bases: TGTGCCAGCAGTTTCAGGGGCGAGCAGTACTTC.

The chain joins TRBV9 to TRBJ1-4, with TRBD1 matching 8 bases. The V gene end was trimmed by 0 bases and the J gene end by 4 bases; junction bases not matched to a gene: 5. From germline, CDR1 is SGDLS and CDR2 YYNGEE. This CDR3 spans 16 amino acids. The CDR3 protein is CASSVVTGELNEKLFF. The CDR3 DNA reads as TGTGCCAGCAGCGTAGTGACAGGGGAACTTAATGAAAAACTGTTTTTT.

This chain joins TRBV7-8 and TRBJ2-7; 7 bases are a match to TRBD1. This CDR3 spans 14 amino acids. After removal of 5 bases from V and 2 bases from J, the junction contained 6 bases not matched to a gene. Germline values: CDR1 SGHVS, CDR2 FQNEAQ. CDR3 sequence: CASSPTGQPYEQYF. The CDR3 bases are TGTGCCAGCAGCCCGACAGGGCAGCCCTACGAGCAGTACTTC.

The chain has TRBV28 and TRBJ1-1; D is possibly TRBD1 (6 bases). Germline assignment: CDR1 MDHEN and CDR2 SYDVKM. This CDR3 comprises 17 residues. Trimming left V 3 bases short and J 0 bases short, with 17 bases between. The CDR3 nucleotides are TGTGCCAGCAGTTTGGGCAGGGGAAGGAAGATGAACACTGAAGCTTTCTTT. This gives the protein CASSLGRGRKMNTEAFF.

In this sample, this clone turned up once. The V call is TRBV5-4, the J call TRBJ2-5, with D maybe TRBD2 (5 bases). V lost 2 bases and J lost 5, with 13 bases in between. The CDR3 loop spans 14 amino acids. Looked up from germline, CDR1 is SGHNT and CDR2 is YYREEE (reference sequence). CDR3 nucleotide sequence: TGTGCCAGCAGCTTCCCAGCGGTTGGGGAGACCCAGTACTTC. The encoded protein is CASSFPAVGETQYF.